This T cell receptor (beta chain) was recorded in a study of blood T cell repertoires in COVID-19. Whole-study context: T cells, B-cell-depleted T cells, or PBMCs supplied cDNA or gDNA.

Only in-frame clones appear in the TCRdb table, and some are missing; sequencing was by immunoSEQ multiplex PCR. The sample contains some 74,000 clones, approximately 76% of which appear only once. This TCR came from a man in his 70s with active or convalescent COVID-19. The specimen was peripheral blood.

CDR3 in amino acids: CASRNRPGGGNSPLHF. As DNA, the CDR3 is TGTGCCAGCAGAAATAGACCAGGGGGCGGTAATTCACCCCTCCACTTT. The rearrangement links TRBV5-6 to TRBJ1-6, with 8 nucleotides matching TRBD1. The CDR3 is 16 residues long. V was pared by 5 bases and J by 6 bases, with 10 bases of the junction left unmatched. Looked up from germline, CDR1 is SGHDT and CDR2 is YYEEEE.